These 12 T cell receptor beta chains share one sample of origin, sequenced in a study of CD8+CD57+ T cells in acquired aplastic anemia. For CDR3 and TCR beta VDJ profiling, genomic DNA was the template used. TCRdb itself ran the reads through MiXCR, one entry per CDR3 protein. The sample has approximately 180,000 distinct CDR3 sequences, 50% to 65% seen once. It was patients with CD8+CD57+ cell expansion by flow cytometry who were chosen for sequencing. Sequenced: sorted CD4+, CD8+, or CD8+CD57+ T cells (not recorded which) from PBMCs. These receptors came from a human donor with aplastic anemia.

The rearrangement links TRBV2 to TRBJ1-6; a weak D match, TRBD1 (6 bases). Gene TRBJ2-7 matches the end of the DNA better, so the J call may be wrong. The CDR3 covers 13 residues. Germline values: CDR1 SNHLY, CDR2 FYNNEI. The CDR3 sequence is CASSLEQGNEQYF. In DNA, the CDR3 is TGTGCCAGCAGCTTAGAACAGGGTAACGAGCAGTACTTC.

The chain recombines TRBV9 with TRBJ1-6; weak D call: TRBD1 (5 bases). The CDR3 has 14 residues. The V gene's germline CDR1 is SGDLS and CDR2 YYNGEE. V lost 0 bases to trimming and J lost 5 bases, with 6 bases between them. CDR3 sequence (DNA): TGTGCCAGCAGCGTAGCAGGGAATAATTCACCCCTCCACTTT. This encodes CASSVAGNNSPLHF.

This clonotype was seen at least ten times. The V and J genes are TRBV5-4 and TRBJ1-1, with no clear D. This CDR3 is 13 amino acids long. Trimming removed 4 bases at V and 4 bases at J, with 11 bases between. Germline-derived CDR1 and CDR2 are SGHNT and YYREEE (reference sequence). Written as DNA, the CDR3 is TGTGCCAGCAGCCGTAAAGCGGCCACTGAAGCTTTCTTT. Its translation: CASSRKAATEAFF. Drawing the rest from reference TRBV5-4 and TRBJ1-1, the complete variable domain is ETGVTQSPTHLIKTRGQQVTLRCSSQSGHNTVSWYQQALGQGPQFIFQYYREEENGRGNFPPRFSGLQFPNYSSELNVNALELDDSALYLCASSRKAATEAFFGQGTRLTVV.

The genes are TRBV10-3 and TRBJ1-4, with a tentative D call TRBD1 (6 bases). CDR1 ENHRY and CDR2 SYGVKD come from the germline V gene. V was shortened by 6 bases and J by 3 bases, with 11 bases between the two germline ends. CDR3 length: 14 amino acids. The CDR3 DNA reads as TGTGCCATCAGCGAAGACAGGTCTAATGAAAAACTGTTTTTT. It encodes CAISEDRSNEKLFF.

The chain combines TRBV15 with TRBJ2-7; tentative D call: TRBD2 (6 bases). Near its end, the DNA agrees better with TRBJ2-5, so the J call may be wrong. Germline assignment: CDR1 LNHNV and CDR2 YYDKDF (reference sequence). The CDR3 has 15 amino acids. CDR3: CATSRVAGRAETQYF. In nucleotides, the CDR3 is TGTGCCACCAGCAGAGTGGCGGGGCGGGCAGAGACCCAGTACTTC.

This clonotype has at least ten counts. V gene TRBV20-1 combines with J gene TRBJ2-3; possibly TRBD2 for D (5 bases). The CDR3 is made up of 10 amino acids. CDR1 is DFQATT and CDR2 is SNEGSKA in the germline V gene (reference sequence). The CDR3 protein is CRASGDTQYF. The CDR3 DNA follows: TGCAGGGCGAGCGGAGATACGCAGTATTTT.

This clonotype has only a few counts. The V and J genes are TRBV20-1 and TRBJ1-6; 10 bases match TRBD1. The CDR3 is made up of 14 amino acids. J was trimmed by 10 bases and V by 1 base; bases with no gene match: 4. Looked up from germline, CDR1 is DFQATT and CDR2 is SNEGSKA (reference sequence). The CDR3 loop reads CSARVGTGVSPLHF. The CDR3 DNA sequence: TGCAGTGCTAGAGTGGGGACAGGGGTCTCACCCCTCCACTTT.

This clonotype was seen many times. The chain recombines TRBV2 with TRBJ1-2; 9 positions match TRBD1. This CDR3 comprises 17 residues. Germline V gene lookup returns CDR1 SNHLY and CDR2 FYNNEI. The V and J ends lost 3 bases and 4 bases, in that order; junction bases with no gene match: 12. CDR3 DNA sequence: TGTGCCAGCAGTGACCACCCTAGGACAGGGGTTGCCTATGGCTACACCTTC. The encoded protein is CASSDHPRTGVAYGYTF.

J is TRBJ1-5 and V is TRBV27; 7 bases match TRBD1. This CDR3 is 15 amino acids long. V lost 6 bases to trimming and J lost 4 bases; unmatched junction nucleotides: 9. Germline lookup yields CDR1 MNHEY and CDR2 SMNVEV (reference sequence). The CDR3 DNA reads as TGTGCCAGCAGCCCCACAGGGGCCTGGAATCAGCCCCAGCATTTT. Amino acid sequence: CASSPTGAWNQPQHF.

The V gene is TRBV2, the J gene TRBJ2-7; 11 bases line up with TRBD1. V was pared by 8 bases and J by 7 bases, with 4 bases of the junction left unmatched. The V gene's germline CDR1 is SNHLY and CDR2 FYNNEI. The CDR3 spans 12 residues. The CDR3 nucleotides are TGTGCCAGCGACCGGGACAGGGGGGAGCAGTACTTC. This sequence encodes CASDRDRGEQYF.

This CDR3 reads CASSLEAAYGYTF. The DNA of the CDR3 is TGTGCCAGCAGTTTAGAGGCAGCCTATGGCTACACCTTC. V and J are TRBV12-3 or TRBV12-4 and TRBJ1-2; no clear D gene. The CDR3 sequence is 13 residues long. The germline V and J ends were trimmed by 1 base and 4 bases, with 7 bases remaining between them.

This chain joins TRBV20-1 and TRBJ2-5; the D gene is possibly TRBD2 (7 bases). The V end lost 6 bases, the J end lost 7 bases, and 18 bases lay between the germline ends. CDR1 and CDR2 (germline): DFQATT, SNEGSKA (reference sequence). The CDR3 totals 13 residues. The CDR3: CSAGLRGGGTQYF. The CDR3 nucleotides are TGCAGTGCAGGCCTTAGAGGGGGGGGGACCCAGTACTTC.